This entry is about one T cell receptor (beta chain). Its antigen target is currently unknown. One base away there is no much larger clone; base qualities are not given. The data stem from a study of vaccination effects on CD4 cells after COVID-19 (dated by TCRdb to 2022 to 2024). Notes on the research overall: Across the study, the median time from the second dose to post-vaccine sampling was 72 days (range 14 to 241). The study compared SARS-CoV-2 spike-specific CD4+ TCR repertoires before and after mRNA vaccination in COVID-19 convalescent patients and infection-naive vaccine recipients. The full study included 9 to 10 COVID-19 convalescent patients and several SARS-CoV-2-naive healthy vaccine recipients. The Oncomine TCR Beta short-read assay on an Illumina iSeq 100 was used to sequence cultures from other donors in the study. Study-wide conclusions, independent of this receptor: Both infection-induced and vaccine-induced clones contracted markedly at late post-vaccination timepoints, which is consistent with waning T cell responses. Limitations of the study were the small number of convalescent patients and the absence of early post-infection timepoints. In healthy vaccine recipients, vaccine-induced clones were almost all SARS-CoV-2 mono-reactive, with only 1 of 255 cross-reactive with common cold coronaviruses.

The germline V gene sets CDR1 to MNHEY and CDR2 to SVGAGI. Measured from the cysteine to the phenylalanine, the CDR3 is 15 residues long. Just CDR3 DNA is preserved here, 45 bases in frame from base 1. V sheds 2 bases and J sheds 1 base, leaving 11 bases between their ends. Receptor amplification or capture employed the immunoSEQ multiplex PCR assay. DNA from the CD4+ T cells that had been cultured and isolated underwent TCR beta CDR3 sequencing. In the original analysis: Non-productive TCR sequences were removed and reads were trimmed to the CDR3 region, keeping CDR3s of at least 7 amino acids. The MANAFEST web app was used to identify antigen-specific clonotypes by comparing expansion in peptide wells with expansion in reference cultures. To count as positive, a clone had to show expansion at FDR<0.05 compared with the reference and with all other wells, an odds ratio above 5, and a frequency above 0.1% in two replicate wells. A clonotype was defined as cross-reactive if the clonotype was significantly expanded both in SARS-CoV-2 spike wells and in at least one common cold coronavirus spike condition. CDR3 similarity was assessed by Levenshtein distance with the stringdist R package, and unrooted trees were built with ape in R 3.6.1. The immuneACCESS repertoire file appears here via TCRdb, limited to in-frame rearrangements. These files lack a portion of the clones; in checked studies, under half of the deficit traces to unresolved V genes, and the cause of the others is not known. The V and J calls and clone size come from that table; D and trimming were worked out from the DNA. Recorded for this sample are under 85,000 clones; under 85% of them occurred a single time. The ten largest clones represent over 0.95% of the sample.

In the ViraFEST assay, PBMC were stimulated with viral peptide pools, and TCR sequencing was then used to find antigen-specific CD4+ T cell clonotypes based on their expansion. After less than eleven days of culture, CD4+ T cells were isolated with the EasySep CD4+ T cell isolation kit. Each participant received two doses of an mRNA SARS-CoV-2 vaccine, either BNT162b2 or mRNA-1273. None of the healthy vaccine recipients had a prior SARS-CoV-2 infection, which was confirmed by nucleocapsid antibody tests that came back negative both before and after vaccination. Approximately 2 million PBMC per well were cultured with about 10 ug/ml peptides in IMDM containing 5% human AB serum, about 9 IU/ml IL-2 and gentamicin. On days 3 and 7, half of the culture medium was replaced with fresh IL-2-containing medium. Each peptide stimulation condition was cultured in triplicate wells unless otherwise noted. Using Ficoll-Paque Plus gradient centrifugation, PBMC were separated from whole blood and then either used fresh or cryopreserved at -140C. The overlapping peptide pools covered the spike proteins of SARS-CoV-2 and of the common cold coronaviruses HCoV-NL63, HCoV-OC43 and HCoV-229E. The QIAamp micro DNA kit was used to extract genomic DNA from the cultured CD4+ T cells.

The TCR comes from a human donor who received a COVID-19 vaccine. The chain employs TRBV6-5 and TRBJ1-1, with the identity of the D gene unclear. Sequencing used CD4+ T cells from PBMCs cultured with HCoV-OC43 spike peptides, obtained after COVID-19 vaccination. This sample's cell subset or site label indicates: HCoV-OC43 spike overlapping peptide pool stimulation. In nucleotide form, the sequence is TGTGCCAGCAGTTACGGGCCGGGTGGGAACACTGAAGCTTTCTTT. Its protein is CASSYGPGGNTEAFF.